This T cell receptor beta chain emerged from a study of cytotoxic CD8 clonotypes in ibrutinib-treated CLL (dated by TCRdb to the early 2020s). With regard to the full study: The cohort was composed of about 10 relapsed/refractory and fewer than 16 treatment-naive patients; IGHV unmutated status was identified in 17 patients. Partial responses were observed in roughly 24 patients and complete responses in 2; after a median follow-up of around 68 months, remission was maintained in 15 or so patients and progression was observed in about twelve. Response samples were obtained after a median of roughly 13 months of treatment, with a range of about 6 to 40 months. An average of 255,043 productive templates and 94,082 productive rearrangements was obtained per sample. Of the 70 to 100 people in the trial, 26 had longitudinal samples available. Cryopreserved peripheral blood mononuclear cells were collected before treatment, at response, and at either disease progression or sustained remission. All remission and progressive disease samples were collected while patients were still receiving ibrutinib.

According to the study, the label for this sample's time point signals: progressive disease on ibrutinib. For TCR beta library preparation, 1.5 to 2.5 micrograms of genomic DNA was extracted from cryopreserved PBMCs. Longitudinal blood samples from CLL patients on ibrutinib monotherapy underwent high-throughput TCR beta sequencing. The patients were enrolled in a single-center, open-label phase 2 trial of ibrutinib monotherapy. On a MiSeq, deep resolution sequencing aimed for a depth between 1 in 1 million and 1 in 200,000 T cells, with each clonotype covered 10x on average. The immunoSEQ hsTCRB Kit was used to generate the TCR beta libraries. The paper's processing steps were these. Data were analyzed with ImmunoSEQ Data Assistant and ImmunoSEQ Analyzer, with V, D and J genes assigned per IMGT definitions. Clonality, which ranges from 0 to 1, was calculated as one minus the normalized Shannon entropy of productive rearrangement frequencies. Public clonotype analysis was restricted to overrepresented clonotypes comprising at least 0.05% of each patient's repertoire. Repertoires from about a dozen age-matched healthy donors in immuneACCESS were used as clonality controls. TCRdb provides this immuneACCESS table in a form limited to in-frame rearrangements. Some clones are lacking; in checked studies, under half of them reflect an unresolved V gene, and why the rest are absent is not known. The V and J calls and clone size come from that table; D and trimming were worked out from the DNA. This sample holds 30,000 to 50,000 clones; 65% to 70% were observed only once. Of the sample, approximately 7% is held by the ten largest clones.

From the germline V gene, CDR1 is SGHRS and CDR2 is YFSETQ. Between the V and J ends, shortened by 5 bases and 1 base respectively, the junction contains 15 bases. The CDR3 has 15 amino acids, counting the end cysteine and phenylalanine. Of all the DNA, just the CDR3 is kept, 45 bases in frame from base 1. The paper's findings and limits, for the study overall: Lymph node repertoires were not examined, and the timing of sampling was not matched between patients in sustained remission and those whose disease progressed. An increase in clonality was observed at ibrutinib response, with clonality remaining stable during sustained remission and falling back toward baseline at progression. Baseline clonality exceeded that of age-matched healthy donors and correlated strongly with circulating CD8+ T-cell counts. Public clonotypes were rare and either shrank or stayed stable during treatment, and the rise in clonality at ibrutinib response reflected expansion of private clonotypes.

This clone was recorded a few times. The specificity of this receptor is unknown. The input lacks base qualities; no much larger clone sits a single base away. The sample in question was PBMCs, obtained at disease progression, from a patient treated with ibrutinib. The source of this sequence is a human donor with chronic lymphocytic leukemia. In this chain, TRBV5-1 is recombined with TRBJ1-2; the D gene cannot be resolved reliably. The CDR3 has the sequence CASRLPGTSNYGYTF. The bases are TGCGCCAGCAGGCTACCAGGAACTAGTAACTATGGCTACACCTTC. Reference TRBV5-1 and TRBJ1-2 genes cover what lies past the CDR3, so the full variable domain is KAGVTQTPRYLIKTRGQQVTLSCSPISGHRSVSWYQQTPGQGLQFLFEYFSETQRNKGNFPGRFSGRQFSNSRSEMNVSTLELGDSALYLCASRLPGTSNYGYTFGSGTRLTVV.